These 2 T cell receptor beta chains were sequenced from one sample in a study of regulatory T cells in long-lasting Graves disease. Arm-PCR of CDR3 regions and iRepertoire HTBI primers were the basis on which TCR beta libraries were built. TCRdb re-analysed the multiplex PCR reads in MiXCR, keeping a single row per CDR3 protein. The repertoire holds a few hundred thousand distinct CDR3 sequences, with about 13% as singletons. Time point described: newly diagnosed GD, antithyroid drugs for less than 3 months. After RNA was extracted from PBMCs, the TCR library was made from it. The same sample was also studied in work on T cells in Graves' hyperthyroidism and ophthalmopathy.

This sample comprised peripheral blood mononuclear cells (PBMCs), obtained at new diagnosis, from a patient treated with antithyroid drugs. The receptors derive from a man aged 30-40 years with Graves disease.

CDR3 sequence (DNA): TGTGCCAGCTCAACTAGACAGGGGGGATCCTACGAGCAGTACTTC. This encodes CASSTRQGGSYEQYF. The J gene is TRBJ2-7, the V gene TRBV18, with TRBD1 identical over 9 bases. The CDR3 contains 15 residues. V was clipped by 5 bases and J by 1 base; unmatched bases: 6. Germline-derived CDR1 and CDR2 are KGHSH and LQKENI.

CDR3 loop: CASSELGGGGFYEQYF. The CDR3 nucleotides are TGTGCCAGCAGTGAACTGGGGGGGGGCGGTTTCTACGAGCAGTACTTC. The genes are TRBV6-2 or TRBV6-3 and TRBJ2-7; D is possibly TRBD2 (7 bases). Germline V lookup: CDR1 MNHEY, CDR2 SVGEGT. CDR3 length: 16 amino acids. V was pared by 5 bases and J by 3 bases, with 20 bases between.